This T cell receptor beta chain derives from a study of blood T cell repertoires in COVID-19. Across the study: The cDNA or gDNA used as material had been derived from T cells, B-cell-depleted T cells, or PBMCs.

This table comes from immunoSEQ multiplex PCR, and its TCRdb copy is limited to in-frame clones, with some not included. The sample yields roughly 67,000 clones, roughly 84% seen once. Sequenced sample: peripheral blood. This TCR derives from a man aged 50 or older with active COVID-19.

CDR3 sequence: CASSQVAPPNTGELFF. CDR3 DNA: TGCGCCAGCAGCCAAGTGGCTCCTCCGAACACCGGGGAGCTGTTTTTT. V and J are TRBV4-3 and TRBJ2-2; no clear D. Trimming removed 1 base from V and 0 bases from J, with 9 bases in between. The CDR3 runs to 16 residues. From germline, CDR1 is LGHNA and CDR2 YSLEER.